These T cell receptor beta chains were read from a single sample in a study of blood T cells in healthy people across ages. MiXCR, run by TCRdb on the 5' RACE reads, gives a single entry per CDR3 protein. Among approximately 790,000 distinct CDR3 sequences listed, about 62% were seen once. Sequenced: blood. These receptors all stem from a man aged 25 to 40 in good health. Each CDR3 is given with its conserved first and last residue. The order of the fields is D gene, J gene, clone size, CDR3 length, V gene, CDR3 protein, CDR3 DNA. The D gene is left open where the match is weak. The size of a clone is reported for some rows only, either as once, few or many, or as a class for expanded clones.

D gene: NA; J gene: TRBJ2-5; clone size: NA; CDR3 length: 13; V gene: TRBV6-2/TRBV6-3; CDR3 protein: CASSGPPGETQYF; CDR3 DNA: TGTGCCAGCAGTGGCCCACCGGGGGAGACCCAGTACTTC
D gene: TRBD1; J gene: TRBJ2-1; clone size: few; CDR3 length: 16; V gene: TRBV10-3; CDR3 protein: CAISPGTGVSYNEQFF; CDR3 DNA: TGTGCCATCAGTCCCGGGACAGGGGTCTCCTACAATGAGCAGTTCTTC
D gene: NA; J gene: TRBJ2-1; clone size: NA; CDR3 length: 14; V gene: TRBV20-1; CDR3 protein: CSARDSSRYNEQFF; CDR3 DNA: TGCAGTGCTAGAGATTCTAGTCGATACAATGAGCAGTTCTTC
D gene: TRBD2; J gene: TRBJ2-7; clone size: NA; CDR3 length: 14; V gene: TRBV25-1; CDR3 protein: CASSEYLGGYEQYF; CDR3 DNA: TGTGCCAGCAGTGAATACCTGGGAGGGTACGAGCAGTACTTC
D gene: TRBD1; J gene: TRBJ1-2; clone size: NA; CDR3 length: 14; V gene: TRBV7-9; CDR3 protein: CASSRDSQVYGYTF; CDR3 DNA: TGTGCCAGCAGCCGGGACAGCCAGGTCTATGGCTACACCTTC
D gene: NA; J gene: TRBJ2-7; clone size: NA; CDR3 length: 12; V gene: TRBV28; CDR3 protein: CASRTAFYEQYF; CDR3 DNA: TGTGCCAGCCGGACAGCCTTCTACGAGCAGTACTTC
D gene: NA; J gene: TRBJ2-7; clone size: NA; CDR3 length: 17; V gene: TRBV10-3; CDR3 protein: CAISESGRVIGSYEQYF; CDR3 DNA: TGTGCCATCAGTGAGTCCGGGCGGGTTATCGGGTCCTACGAGCAGTACTTC
D gene: TRBD1; J gene: TRBJ2-4; clone size: few; CDR3 length: 13; V gene: TRBV9; CDR3 protein: CASTGTGRNIQYF; CDR3 DNA: TGTGCCAGCACTGGGACAGGGAGAAACATTCAGTACTTC
D gene: NA; J gene: TRBJ1-5; clone size: NA; CDR3 length: 15; V gene: TRBV7-6; CDR3 protein: CASSLGTRGNQPQHF; CDR3 DNA: TGTGCCAGCAGCTTAGGGACCAGGGGCAATCAGCCCCAGCATTTT
D gene: TRBD1; J gene: TRBJ2-3; clone size: NA; CDR3 length: 14; V gene: TRBV28; CDR3 protein: CASSFPPGGDTQYF; CDR3 DNA: TGTGCCAGCAGTTTCCCCCCAGGGGGAGATACGCAGTATTTT
D gene: NA; J gene: TRBJ2-1; clone size: NA; CDR3 length: 10; V gene: TRBV7-3; CDR3 protein: CASSHHEQFF; CDR3 DNA: TGTGCCAGCAGCCATCATGAGCAGTTCTTC
D gene: NA; J gene: TRBJ2-1; clone size: NA; CDR3 length: 17; V gene: TRBV14; CDR3 protein: CASSQVSWRGQRNEQFF; CDR3 DNA: TGTGCCAGCAGCCAAGTCTCTTGGAGGGGGCAGAGAAATGAGCAGTTCTTC
D gene: TRBD2; J gene: TRBJ2-1; clone size: NA; CDR3 length: 15; V gene: TRBV7-3; CDR3 protein: CASSGSGGPNNEQFF; CDR3 DNA: TGTGCCAGCAGTGGAAGCGGGGGGCCGAACAATGAGCAGTTCTTC
D gene: TRBD2; J gene: TRBJ2-5; clone size: few; CDR3 length: 15; V gene: TRBV6-1; CDR3 protein: CASSDPGLAGETQYF; CDR3 DNA: TGTGCCAGCAGTGATCCGGGACTAGCCGGAGAGACCCAGTACTTC
D gene: TRBD2; J gene: TRBJ2-3; clone size: NA; CDR3 length: 15; V gene: TRBV7-3; CDR3 protein: CASRTSGGAADTQYF; CDR3 DNA: TGTGCCAGCAGAACTAGCGGGGGGGCCGCAGATACGCAGTATTTT
D gene: NA; J gene: TRBJ2-2; clone size: NA; CDR3 length: 14; V gene: TRBV20-1; CDR3 protein: CSARGVAGTGELFF; CDR3 DNA: TGCAGTGCTAGAGGCGTCGCGGGCACCGGGGAGCTGTTTTTT
D gene: NA; J gene: TRBJ2-7; clone size: NA; CDR3 length: 15; V gene: TRBV20-1; CDR3 protein: CSASKAGQEGDEQYF; CDR3 DNA: TGCAGTGCTTCAAAAGCAGGACAGGAGGGCGACGAGCAGTACTTC
D gene: NA; J gene: TRBJ2-7; clone size: NA; CDR3 length: 14; V gene: TRBV6-6; CDR3 protein: CASSPPTESYEQYF; CDR3 DNA: TGTGCCAGCAGCCCCCCGACGGAATCCTACGAGCAGTACTTC
D gene: TRBD1; J gene: TRBJ2-7; clone size: NA; CDR3 length: 13; V gene: TRBV11-1; CDR3 protein: CASRESRGREQYF; CDR3 DNA: TGTGCCAGCAGAGAGAGCAGGGGGCGCGAGCAGTACTTC
D gene: NA; J gene: TRBJ1-2; clone size: NA; CDR3 length: 14; V gene: TRBV10-3; CDR3 protein: CAISESAGIRGYTF; CDR3 DNA: TGTGCCATCAGTGAGTCGGCGGGGATCCGTGGCTACACCTTC
D gene: TRBD2; J gene: TRBJ2-7; clone size: NA; CDR3 length: 16; V gene: TRBV5-5; CDR3 protein: CASSRDLAGGAYEQYF; CDR3 DNA: TGTGCCAGCAGCCGAGATCTAGCGGGGGGGGCCTACGAGCAGTACTTC
D gene: TRBD2; J gene: TRBJ2-5; clone size: NA; CDR3 length: 18; V gene: TRBV7-2; CDR3 protein: CASSLSWTSGLTGGTQYF; CDR3 DNA: TGTGCCAGCAGCCTCTCTTGGACTAGCGGGCTCACAGGGGGGACCCAGTACTTC
D gene: NA; J gene: TRBJ1-1; clone size: NA; CDR3 length: 14; V gene: TRBV9; CDR3 protein: CASSGPYRSTEAFF; CDR3 DNA: TGTGCCAGCAGCGGGCCTTACAGGAGCACTGAAGCTTTCTTT
D gene: NA; J gene: TRBJ2-1; clone size: NA; CDR3 length: 14; V gene: TRBV12-3/TRBV12-4; CDR3 protein: CASSLRLRNNEQFF; CDR3 DNA: TGTGCCAGCAGTTTAAGACTACGCAACAATGAGCAGTTCTTC
D gene: NA; J gene: TRBJ2-7; clone size: NA; CDR3 length: 13; V gene: TRBV7-6; CDR3 protein: CASSLEMVGKQYF; CDR3 DNA: TGTGCCAGCAGCTTAGAGATGGTTGGCAAGCAGTACTTC
D gene: TRBD1; J gene: TRBJ1-1; clone size: NA; CDR3 length: 11; V gene: TRBV20-1; CDR3 protein: CSARGDREAFF; CDR3 DNA: TGCAGTGCTAGGGGGGACAGGGAGGCTTTCTTT
D gene: TRBD1; J gene: TRBJ2-7; clone size: NA; CDR3 length: 15; V gene: TRBV6-4; CDR3 protein: CASSAGTGKGYEQYF; CDR3 DNA: TGTGCCAGCAGTGCGGGGACAGGAAAAGGATACGAGCAGTACTTC
D gene: NA; J gene: TRBJ1-2; clone size: NA; CDR3 length: 14; V gene: TRBV27; CDR3 protein: CASRPGAPHYGYTF; CDR3 DNA: TGTGCCAGCAGGCCAGGGGCGCCCCACTATGGCTACACCTTC
D gene: NA; J gene: TRBJ1-2; clone size: NA; CDR3 length: 15; V gene: TRBV21-1; CDR3 protein: CASSKPGGRRSGYTF; CDR3 DNA: TGTGCCAGCAGCAAACCCGGGGGCCGGCGAAGTGGCTACACCTTC